This TCR beta chain stems from a study of blood T cells in healthy people across ages. Study-level results: Considered underestimates were the diversity estimates obtained from one million T cells.

The use of a sample-barcoded 5' primer and a J-beta primer mix characterized a second PCR of about 7 to 12 cycles. Each sample provided no less than 2.5 million CDR3-containing paired-end reads. TCRdb re-called the 5' RACE reads through MiXCR, storing one row per CDR3 protein. The table lists about 780,000 distinct CDR3 sequences, 46% of them singletons. V lost 7 bases and J 0 bases, leaving 10 bases between the germline ends. The germline gives CDR1 MNHNY, CDR2 SVGAGI (reference sequence). The CDR3 covers 13 residues. A remark on this clonotype: Its antigen is not identified.

This clonotype originated in a man aged 80 or over in good health. The source material was blood. J is TRBJ2-7 and V is TRBV6-6; possible D gene TRBD1, 6 bases. The chain's CDR3 is CASMQGSSYEQYF. CDR3 bases: TGTGCCAGCATGCAGGGGAGCTCCTACGAGCAGTACTTC.